These 26 T cell receptor beta chains originate from one sample sequenced in a study of siplizumab effects on memory and regulatory T cells. Profiled with immunoSEQ multiplex PCR; TCRdb holds only in-frame clones, not every one. The table lists 110,000 or so clones, about 94% of them singletons, with roughly 0.15% in the top ten. The sample consisted of non-Treg CD4+ T cells sorted from blood. These receptors were obtained from a human donor in good health.

The V call is TRBV5-1, the J call TRBJ1-4; D gene uncertain. With 0 bases removed from V and 0 bases from J, the gap between germline ends came to 12 bases. Germline CDR1 SGHRS, CDR2 YFSETQ. The length of the CDR3 is 17 residues. The CDR3 coding sequence is TGCGCCAGCAGCTTGGCCGGCAGTCCCGCAACTAATGAAAAACTGTTTTTT. It is translated as CASSLAGSPATNEKLFF.

V usage is TRBV10-3 and J usage is TRBJ1-1; D remains ambiguous. The CDR3 is 15 residues long. V was clipped by 1 base and J by 1 base, with 10 bases between them. Germline V CDR1 and CDR2: ENHRY, SYGVKD. This CDR3 reads CAISELVGQNTEAFF. CDR3 nucleotides: TGTGCCATCAGTGAGTTGGTAGGCCAGAACACTGAAGCTTTCTTT.

V and J are TRBV5-1 and TRBJ2-7, with a possible D match to TRBD2 (5 bases). CDR3 length equals 16 residues. Germline V gene lookup returns CDR1 SGHRS and CDR2 YFSETQ. V was trimmed by 1 base and J by 8 bases, leaving 22 bases between them. CDR3 coding DNA: TGCGCCAGCAGCTTGTTGGCAGGAGAGGGTACGTACCAGCAGTACTTC. Protein product: CASSLLAGEGTYQQYF. The full variable domain, with the rest looked up from reference TRBV5-1 and TRBJ2-7, is KAGVTQTPRYLIKTRGQQVTLSCSPISGHRSVSWYQQTPGQGLQFLFEYFSETQRNKGNFPGRFSGRQFSNSRSEMNVSTLELGDSALYLCASSLLAGEGTYQQYFGPGTRLTVT.

The genes are TRBV28 and TRBJ1-1; D is unclear. The CDR3 sequence is 12 residues long. The V and J ends lost 5 bases and 7 bases respectively, with 11 bases between them. Germline values: CDR1 MDHEN, CDR2 SYDVKM. The CDR3 here is CASSPLLIEAFF. CDR3 DNA: TGTGCCAGCAGTCCATTACTGATTGAAGCTTTCTTT.

As for this clone: The identical CDR3 is also encoded by other nucleotide sequences in the sample. The chain joins TRBV6-5 to TRBJ2-2; no firm D call. Per germline, CDR1 MNHEY and CDR2 SVGAGI. The V end lost 4 bases, the J end lost 7 bases, and 10 bases lay between the germline ends. CDR3 length equals 13 residues. CDR3 sequence reads: CASSSLISGELFF. Written as DNA, the CDR3 is TGTGCCAGCAGTTCTTTGATAAGCGGGGAGCTGTTTTTT.

The chain couples TRBV5-1 to TRBJ2-3, with 9 bases aligning to TRBD1. The CDR3 is made up of 14 amino acids. Trimming cost V 4 bases and J 3 bases; bases outside gene matches: 3. CDR1 is SGHRS, CDR2 YFSETQ, per germline. This CDR3 reads CASSRDRATDTQYF. The CDR3 bases are TGCGCCAGCAGCCGGGACAGGGCAACAGATACGCAGTATTTT.

The rearrangement links TRBV27 to TRBJ2-7; 8 positions agree with TRBD1. Trimming took 5 bases from V and 2 from J; bases not matched to a gene: 11. This CDR3 region has 16 residues. CDR1 and CDR2 (germline): MNHEY, SMNVEV (reference sequence). In DNA form, the CDR3 reads TGTGCCAGCAGTGCTCCTGGACAGGGCCCAACCTACGAGCAGTACTTC. This gives the protein CASSAPGQGPTYEQYF.

The chain combines TRBV4-2 with TRBJ1-5; tentatively, D is TRBD1 (6 bases). This CDR3 has 15 amino acids. Germline CDR1 and CDR2: LGHNA and YNFKEQ. V shed 4 bases and J shed 7 bases, with 17 bases lying between them. CDR3 residues: CASSRFGQPGQPQHF. The CDR3 region has the DNA TGTGCCAGCAGCCGCTTTGGACAGCCGGGCCAGCCCCAGCATTTT.

The chain recombines TRBV12-5 with TRBJ1-5; D uncertain. The V end was cut by 11 bases, the J end by 0 bases, with 14 bases between. The CDR3 has 14 amino acids. Per the germline V gene, CDR1 is LGHNT and CDR2 is FRNRAP. For the CDR3, the DNA is TGTGCTCCCCGCGTCAGTTATAGCAATCAGCCCCAGCATTTT. Translating it yields CAPRVSYSNQPQHF.

This clone was observed a single time. The same CDR3 is also encoded by other DNA sequences in this sample. The chain recombines TRBV18 with TRBJ1-1; D is possibly TRBD1 (6 bases). The germline V gene encodes CDR1 KGHSH and CDR2 LQKENI. With 4 bases removed from V and 1 base from J, the gap between germline ends came to 7 bases. The CDR3 sequence is 13 residues long. DNA of the CDR3: TGTGCCAGCTCACTGGGACAGAACACTGAAGCTTTCTTT. As protein: CASSLGQNTEAFF.

The rearrangement joins TRBV18 to TRBJ1-6, with a possible D match to TRBD1 (6 bases). Germline V gene lookup returns CDR1 KGHSH and CDR2 LQKENI. Between the trimmed V and J ends, which lost 4 bases and 7 bases, there was a span of 14 bases. The CDR3 has 15 residues. Here the CDR3 reads CASSLTQGDNSPLHF. As DNA, the CDR3 is TGTGCCAGCTCACTTACACAGGGAGACAATTCACCCCTCCACTTT. Drawing the rest from reference TRBV18 and TRBJ1-6, the complete variable domain is NAGVMQNPRHLVRRRGQEARLRCSPMKGHSHVYWYRQLPEEGLKFMVYLQKENIIDESGMPKERFSAEFPKEGPSILRIQQVVRGDSAAYFCASSLTQGDNSPLHFGNGTRLTVT.

V gene TRBV6-5 combines with J gene TRBJ2-7; D is uncertain. This CDR3 is built from 14 residues. With 0 bases removed from V and 2 bases from J, the gap between germline ends came to 8 bases. The germline CDR1 and CDR2 sequences are MNHEY and SVGAGI. CDR3 in amino acids: CASSYSAHTYEQYF. CDR3 DNA sequence: TGTGCCAGCAGTTACTCAGCACATACCTACGAGCAGTACTTC.

The chain uses TRBV30 and TRBJ1-2; 8 bases align to TRBD1. This CDR3 has 14 amino acids. Germline CDR1 and CDR2: GTSNPN and SVGIG (reference sequence). The ends lost 2 bases at V and 5 bases at J; junction bases unmatched: 7. The CDR3 loop reads CAWSSRGRQYGYTF. The CDR3 DNA follows: TGTGCCTGGAGTTCCAGGGGGCGCCAGTATGGCTACACCTTC.

In regard to this clone: One end of the junction is discordant with germline, which a read error may explain. V usage is TRBV27 and J usage is TRBJ2-3; 10 positions match TRBD2. Germline loops: CDR1 MNHEY, CDR2 SMNVEV (reference sequence). The CDR3 spans 16 residues. CDR3 in DNA: TGTGCCAGCAGTCTATCAGCGGGGGGGCGTCGAGATACGCAGTATTTT. Translated: CASSLSAGGRRDTQYF.

The count of this clone is one. CDR3 nucleotide sequence: TGTGCCAGCAGCCTTACCTTAGCCAAAAACATTCAGTACTTC. Its translation: CASSLTLAKNIQYF. V usage is TRBV28 and J usage is TRBJ2-4; D call uncertain. The germline CDR1 and CDR2 sequences are MDHEN and SYDVKM. The CDR3 runs to 14 residues. V was clipped by 6 bases and J by 0 bases, with 9 bases between them.

The chain uses TRBV18 and TRBJ2-5, with D perhaps matching TRBD1 (6 bases). Trimming shortened V by 8 bases and J by 2 bases, and 12 bases separated the two germline ends. Germline CDR1 is KGHSH and CDR2 is LQKENI. The CDR3 extends over 13 amino acids. The DNA for the CDR3 is TGTGCCAGCACAGGGCAGGGTCAAGAGACCCAGTACTTC. As protein: CASTGQGQETQYF.

V is TRBV9 and J is TRBJ1-5; no reliable D call. CDR3 length equals 14 residues. The V gene's germline CDR1 is SGDLS and CDR2 YYNGEE. The ends were cut back, 4 bases at V and 2 bases at J, with 10 bases in the middle. CDR3 protein: CASSFTGGNQPQHF. The CDR3 DNA reads as TGTGCCAGCAGCTTTACTGGGGGCAATCAGCCCCAGCATTTT. The full variable domain, its missing parts supplied by reference TRBV9 and TRBJ1-5, is DSGVTQTPKHLITATGQRVTLRCSPRSGDLSVYWYQQSLDQGLQFLIQYYNGEERAKGNILERFSAQQFPDLHSELNLSSLELGDSALYFCASSFTGGNQPQHFGDGTRLSIL.

The table lists this clone with a count of one. The rearrangement links TRBV5-1 to TRBJ1-6; a possible D gene is TRBD1 (6 bases). V was clipped by 4 bases and J by 9 bases, with 23 bases between them. The CDR3 is 17 residues long. Germline values: CDR1 SGHRS, CDR2 YFSETQ. CDR3 in DNA: TGCGCCAGCAGCCTCCTGGGGGAAGGGGGGCGATTTTCACCCCTCCACTTT. Encoded protein: CASSLLGEGGRFSPLHF.

In DNA, the CDR3 is TGTGCCAGCAGCTTAACGGGGGTAACCTACAATGAGCAGTTCTTC. Protein sequence: CASSLTGVTYNEQFF. The chain has TRBV7-3 and TRBJ2-1; D is possibly TRBD1 or TRBD2 (5 bases each). V was trimmed by 0 bases and J by 2 bases, leaving 8 bases between them. The CDR3 contains 15 residues. Germline CDR1 and CDR2: SGHTA and FQGTGA. Full variable domain (missing parts from reference TRBV7-3 and TRBJ2-1): GAGVSQTPSNKVTEKGKYVELRCDPISGHTALYWYRQSLGQGPEFLIYFQGTGAADDSGLPNDRFFAVRPEGSVSTLKIQRTERGDSAVYLCASSLTGVTYNEQFFGPGTRLTVL.

The chain has TRBV7-8 and TRBJ2-1; the D is unclear. CDR1 and CDR2 (germline): SGHVS, FQNEAQ. The V end lost 1 base, the J end lost 5 bases, and 6 bases lay between the germline ends. The CDR3 consists of 13 residues. The DNA of the CDR3 is TGTGCCAGCAGCTTAGGCCGGGACAATGAGCAGTTCTTC. It yields the protein CASSLGRDNEQFF.

This chain connects TRBV6-5 to TRBJ1-1; the D is unclear. This CDR3 contains 13 residues. The ends were cut back, 7 bases at V and 0 bases at J, with 9 bases in the middle. Germline V gene sequence: CDR1 MNHEY, CDR2 SVGAGI. In DNA, the CDR3 is TGTGCCAGCAATGGACGGCTGAACACTGAAGCTTTCTTT. This sequence encodes CASNGRLNTEAFF.

The CDR3 DNA is TGCGCCAGCAGCCCCACCCCGGCAGGGGGCGGCTACGAGCAGTACTTC. This gives the protein CASSPTPAGGGYEQYF. The rearrangement joins TRBV4-1 to TRBJ2-7; 8 bases line up with TRBD1. The CDR3 sequence is 16 residues long. From germline, CDR1 is MGHRA and CDR2 YSYEKL. With V trimmed by 4 bases and J by 3 bases, 11 bases remained unmatched.

The chain has TRBV27 and TRBJ2-2, with unresolved D. The CDR3 contains 14 residues. V was trimmed by 4 bases and J by 0 bases, leaving 6 bases between them. Germline V lookup: CDR1 MNHEY, CDR2 SMNVEV (reference sequence). CDR3 in amino acids: CASSYGSNTGELFF. CDR3 in DNA: TGTGCCAGCAGTTATGGTTCGAACACCGGGGAGCTGTTTTTT.

The chain is built from TRBV10-3 and TRBJ2-7; D remains ambiguous. The CDR3 has 14 amino acids. The germline V gene has CDR1 ENHRY and CDR2 SYGVKD. Trimming took off 0 bases at V and 3 bases at J, with 9 bases between the two ends. The CDR3 protein is CAISESGARYEQYF. The CDR3, as DNA: TGTGCCATCAGTGAGTCAGGAGCCCGCTACGAGCAGTACTTC.

V gene TRBV7-2 combines with J gene TRBJ1-5; TRBD1 aligns across 9 bases. The CDR3 is 16 residues long. The junction had 7 bases not matched to a gene; V was cut back by 5 bases and J by 2 bases. Germline V gives CDR1 SGHTA, CDR2 FQGNSA. CDR3 region: CASSPTGGGGNQPQHF. In DNA, the CDR3 is TGTGCCAGCAGCCCAACAGGGGGCGGCGGCAATCAGCCCCAGCATTTT.

The chain has TRBV19 and TRBJ2-7; TRBD2 agrees at 7 bases. V shed 0 bases and J 2 bases; nucleotides not matched to a gene: 4. There are 15 residues in the CDR3. Germline V gene data show CDR1 as LNHDA and CDR2 as SQIVND (reference sequence). The CDR3 DNA follows: TGTGCCAGTAGTATAGATTCTGGGGGGGCCTACGAGCAGTACTTC. It codes for CASSIDSGGAYEQYF.